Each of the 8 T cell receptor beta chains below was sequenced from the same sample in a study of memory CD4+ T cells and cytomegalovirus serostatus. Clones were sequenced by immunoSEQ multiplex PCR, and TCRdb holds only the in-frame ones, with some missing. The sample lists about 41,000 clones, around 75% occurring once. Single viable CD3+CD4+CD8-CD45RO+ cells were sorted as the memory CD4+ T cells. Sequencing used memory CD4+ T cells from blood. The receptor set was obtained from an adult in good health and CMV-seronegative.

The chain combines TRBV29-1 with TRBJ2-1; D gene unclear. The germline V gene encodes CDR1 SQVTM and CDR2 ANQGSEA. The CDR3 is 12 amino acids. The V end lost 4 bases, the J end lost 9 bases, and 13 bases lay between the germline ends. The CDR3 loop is CSVVKEFSEQFF. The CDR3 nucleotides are TGCAGCGTTGTTAAGGAATTCAGTGAGCAGTTCTTC.

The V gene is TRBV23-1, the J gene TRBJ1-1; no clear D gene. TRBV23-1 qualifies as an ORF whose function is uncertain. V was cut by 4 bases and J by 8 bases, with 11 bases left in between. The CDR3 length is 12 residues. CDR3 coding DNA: TGCGCCAGCAGTCTGGGATGGCCCGAAGCTTTCTTT. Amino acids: CASSLGWPEAFF.

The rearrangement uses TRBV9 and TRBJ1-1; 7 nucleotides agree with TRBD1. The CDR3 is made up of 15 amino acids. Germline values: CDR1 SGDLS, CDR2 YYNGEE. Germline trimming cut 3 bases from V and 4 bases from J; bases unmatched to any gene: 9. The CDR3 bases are TGTGCCAGCAGCGCAAAGGGGGCGCGCGGCACTGAAGCTTTCTTT. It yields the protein CASSAKGARGTEAFF.

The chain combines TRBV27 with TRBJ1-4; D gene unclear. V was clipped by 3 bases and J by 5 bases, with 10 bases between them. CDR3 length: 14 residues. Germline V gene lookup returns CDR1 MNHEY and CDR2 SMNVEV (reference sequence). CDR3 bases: TGTGCCAGCAGTTTGGCTGGGCAGAATGAAAAACTGTTTTTT. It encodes CASSLAGQNEKLFF. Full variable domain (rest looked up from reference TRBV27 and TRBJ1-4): EAQVTQNPRYLITVTGKKLTVTCSQNMNHEYMSWYRQDPGLGLRQIYYSMNVEVTDKGDVPEGYKVSRKEKRNFPLILESPSPNQTSLYFCASSLAGQNEKLFFGSGTQLSVL.

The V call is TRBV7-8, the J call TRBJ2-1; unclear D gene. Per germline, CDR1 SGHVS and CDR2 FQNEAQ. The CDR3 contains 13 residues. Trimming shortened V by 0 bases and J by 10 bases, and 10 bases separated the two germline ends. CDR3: CASSLAPFREQFF. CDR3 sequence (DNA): TGTGCCAGCAGCTTAGCCCCATTCAGGGAGCAGTTCTTC.

In DNA, the CDR3 is TGTGCCAGCAGCCATGAACCGGGACAGGGGGCCTCTGGGGCCAACGTCCTGACTTTC. It specifies CASSHEPGQGASGANVLTF. This chain uses TRBV4-2 with TRBJ2-6; the match to TRBD1 covers 12 bases. Trimming removed 3 bases from V and 0 bases from J; junction bases left unmatched: 6. Germline CDR1 reads LGHNA; CDR2 reads YNFKEQ. The length of the CDR3 is 19 residues.

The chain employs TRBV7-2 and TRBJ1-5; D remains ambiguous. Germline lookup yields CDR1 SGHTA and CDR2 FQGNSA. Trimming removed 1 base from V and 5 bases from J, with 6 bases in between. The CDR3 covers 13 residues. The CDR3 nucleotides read TGTGCCAGCAGCTTAGAGAGGGATCAGCCCCAGCATTTT. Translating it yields CASSLERDQPQHF. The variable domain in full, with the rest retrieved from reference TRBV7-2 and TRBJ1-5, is GAGVSQSPSNKVTEKGKDVELRCDPISGHTALYWYRQSLGQGLEFLIYFQGNSAPDKSGLPSDRFSAERTGGSVSTLTIQRTQQEDSAVYLCASSLERDQPQHFGDGTRLSIL.

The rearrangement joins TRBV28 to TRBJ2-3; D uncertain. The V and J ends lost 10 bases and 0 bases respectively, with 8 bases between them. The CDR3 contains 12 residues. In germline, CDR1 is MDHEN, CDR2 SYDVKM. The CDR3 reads CATRLSTDTQYF. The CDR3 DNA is TGTGCCACCCGACTGAGCACAGATACGCAGTATTTT.